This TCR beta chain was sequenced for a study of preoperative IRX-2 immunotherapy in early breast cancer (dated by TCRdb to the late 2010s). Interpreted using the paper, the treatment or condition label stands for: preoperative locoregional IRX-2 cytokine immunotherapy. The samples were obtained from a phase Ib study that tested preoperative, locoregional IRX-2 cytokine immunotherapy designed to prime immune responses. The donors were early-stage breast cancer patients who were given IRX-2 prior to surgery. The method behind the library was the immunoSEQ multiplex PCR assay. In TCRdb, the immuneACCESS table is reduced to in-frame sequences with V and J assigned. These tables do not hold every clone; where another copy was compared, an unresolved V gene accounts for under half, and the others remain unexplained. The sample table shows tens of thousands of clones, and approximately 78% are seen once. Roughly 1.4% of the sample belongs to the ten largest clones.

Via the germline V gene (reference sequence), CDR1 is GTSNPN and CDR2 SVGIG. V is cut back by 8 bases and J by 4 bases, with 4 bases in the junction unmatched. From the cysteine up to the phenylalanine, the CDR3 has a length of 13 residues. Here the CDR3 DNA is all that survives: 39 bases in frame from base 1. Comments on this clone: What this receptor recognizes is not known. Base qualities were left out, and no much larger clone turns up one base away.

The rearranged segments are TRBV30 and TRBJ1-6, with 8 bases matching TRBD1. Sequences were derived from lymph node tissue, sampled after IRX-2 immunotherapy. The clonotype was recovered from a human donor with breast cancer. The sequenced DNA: TGTGCCCTACAGGGGGAATATAATTCACCCCTCCACTTT. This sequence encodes CALQGEYNSPLHF.